These T cell receptor beta chains were read from a single sample in a study of blood T cell repertoires in COVID-19. Measured with immunoSEQ multiplex PCR; TCRdb has only the in-frame clones, and not every one. The sample has a few hundred thousand clones, just under 85% seen once. The source material was peripheral blood. The origin of the receptors is a woman aged 50 to 65 with active or convalescent COVID-19. Each CDR3 is given with its conserved first and last residue. A D gene is named only where the DNA matches it firmly. Clone size, where shown, is once, few, many, or a class for clones that have expanded.

d_gene,abundance,j_gene,v_gene,CDR3aa,CDR3nt
.,.,TRBJ1-5,TRBV6-6,CASSPRTGWVNSNQPQHF,TGTGCCAGCAGTCCCCGGACGGGATGGGTGAATAGCAATCAGCCCCAGCATTTT
TRBD1,.,TRBJ1-6,TRBV6-1,CARGYKGAYNSPLHF,TGTGCCAGAGGTTACAAGGGGGCTTATAATTCACCCCTCCACTTT
TRBD1,once,TRBJ1-6,TRBV3-1/TRBV3-2,CASSHYSDRFTLHF,TGTGCCAGCAGCCACTACTCGGACAGGTTCACCCTCCACTTT
TRBD1,.,TRBJ2-7,TRBV29-1,CSVRDRGYEQYF,TGCAGCGTCCGGGACAGGGGTTACGAGCAGTACTTC
.,.,TRBJ1-1,TRBV5-1,CASSWTDPGRAEAFF,TGCGCCAGCAGCTGGACAGACCCGGGGAGAGCTGAAGCTTTCTTT
.,.,TRBJ2-5,TRBV7-2,CASSHGSGALPQYF,TGTGCCAGCAGCCATGGGTCAGGGGCTTTGCCCCAGTACTTC
TRBD2,.,TRBJ2-3,TRBV5-1,CASSFRRSGTTDTQYF,TGCGCCAGCAGCTTCAGACGTAGCGGGACCACAGATACGCAGTATTTT
.,.,TRBJ1-5,TRBV18,CASVSGWGQPQHF,TGTGCCAGCGTTTCAGGGTGGGGACAGCCCCAGCATTTT
.,.,TRBJ1-2,TRBV6-5,CASSYSSLGLDYGYTF,TGTGCCAGCAGTTACTCGAGTTTGGGGCTTGACTATGGCTACACCTTC
.,.,TRBJ2-2,TRBV9,CASSVARRAPGELFF,TGTGCCAGCAGCGTAGCTCGGAGAGCGCCCGGGGAGCTGTTTTTT
.,.,TRBJ1-4,TRBV27,CASSSVGLGEKLFF,TGTGCCAGCAGTTCCGTGGGGCTGGGTGAAAAACTGTTTTTT